This TCR beta chain was profiled in a study of blood T cell repertoires in COVID-19. Trimming took 0 bases from V and 3 from J; bases not matched to a gene: 7. Germline loops: CDR1 MGHRA, CDR2 YSYEKL. The CDR3 runs 17 residues. Sequencing used immunoSEQ multiplex PCR; TCRdb keeps in-frame clones, though not all of them. The sample includes hundreds of thousands of clones, roughly 88% of them seen just once. The chain recombines TRBV4-1 with TRBJ2-7; 11 nucleotides match TRBD2. Sequencing input: peripheral blood. The origin of this receptor is a woman in her 30s with active or convalescent COVID-19. The CDR3 DNA reads as TGCGCCAGCAGCCAAGACGTACTTCTAGCGGGAGGCTACGAGCAGTACTTC. Protein product: CASSQDVLLAGGYEQYF.